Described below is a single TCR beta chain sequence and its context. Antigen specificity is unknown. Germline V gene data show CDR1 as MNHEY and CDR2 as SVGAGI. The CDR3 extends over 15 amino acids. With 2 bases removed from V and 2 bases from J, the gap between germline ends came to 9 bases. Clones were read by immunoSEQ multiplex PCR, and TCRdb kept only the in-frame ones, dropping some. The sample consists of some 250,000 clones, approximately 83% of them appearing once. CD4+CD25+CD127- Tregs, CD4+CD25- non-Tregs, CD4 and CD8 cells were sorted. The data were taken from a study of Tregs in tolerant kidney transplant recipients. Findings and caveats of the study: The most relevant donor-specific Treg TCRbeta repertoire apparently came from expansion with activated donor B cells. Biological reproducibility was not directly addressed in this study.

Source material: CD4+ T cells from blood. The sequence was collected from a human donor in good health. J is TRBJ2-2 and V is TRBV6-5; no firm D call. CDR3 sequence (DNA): TGTGCCAGCAGTTACGAGGCAGTAAACACCGGGGAGCTGTTTTTT. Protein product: CASSYEAVNTGELFF.